This T cell receptor beta chain was identified in a study of CD8 T cells in Susac syndrome (dated by TCRdb to about 2019). With respect to the entire study: Whether CD8+ T cell activation and differentiation in Susac syndrome was antigen driven was tested using repertoire sequencing. The clonality of the CD8+ T cell repertoire was compared across approximately twelve healthy donors, roughly 14 Susac syndrome patients and 15 multiple sclerosis patients.

Study-wide findings and limitations: The study acknowledged that relatively few individuals were included in the TCR sequencing and HLA analysis.

Trimming takes 4 bases from V and 0 bases from J, and the germline ends sit 14 bases apart. CDR1 and CDR2 were assigned from the germline V gene as SGHRS and YFSETQ. Including the terminal cysteine and phenylalanine, the CDR3 comprises 15 residues. Only CDR3 DNA remains: 45 bases, in frame from the first base. RNA was extracted using the RNeasy kit, and roughly 0.45 to 1 microgram was reverse transcribed with random hexamers. The immunoSEQ multiplex PCR assay, covering 54 Vbeta and 13 Jbeta segments, was used to amplify TCR beta CDR3 regions. PCR amplification bias was corrected using a synthetic template baseline for primer optimization and computational correction. The study's own analysis went as follows. Reads were assigned to V, D and J genes according to IMGT and analyzed in immunoSEQ Analyzer, with only productive sequences retained. Clonality was computed as one minus Shannon entropy normalized by log2 of the number of productive unique sequences. Public and private clones were assessed among the 100 most prevalent clones of each patient and control. Clones were defined as Susac-specific if absent from the healthy and MS cohorts, from 900 to 1,200 published viral clones and from other ImmuneACCESS disease sequences. Using fastp at Q25 and MiXCR, TCRdb reprocessed the public reads and kept productive beta chains. A single entry per CDR3 protein holds the most common genes and DNA from its merged rows. The V and J calls here are based on TCRdb, not the publication. The sample includes over 95,000 distinct CDR3 sequences, with less than 95% observed a single time. Approximately 0.12% of the sample belongs to the ten largest clones.

As for this clonotype: No cognate antigen has been identified for it. The record has no base qualities; no much larger clone is one base away.

Peripheral blood CD8+ and CD4+ T cells from healthy donors, Susac syndrome patients and multiple sclerosis patients were profiled by high-throughput TCR beta sequencing. The healthy donors served as controls matched for age and sex. CD8+ TEMRA cells were enriched by FACS, while bulk CD8+ and CD4+ T cells were purified by magnetic negative isolation. Blood was collected in EDTA tubes and processed within 24 hours, with PBMCs isolated through density gradient centrifugation. PBMCs destined for TCR sequencing were cryopreserved in liquid nitrogen and later thawed in a 37 °C water bath. The sorted or isolated CD4+, CD8+ and CD8+ TEMRA cells had a purity of 90% or higher.

This sequence uses TRBV5-1 and TRBJ2-7; no D gene can be assigned with confidence. The material sequenced was CD8+ T cells from PBMCs. This receptor was taken from a human donor in good health. The DNA sequence is TGCGCCAGCAGCCCCCTAAGGATTGTCTCCTACGAGCAGTACTTC. It is translated as CASSPLRIVSYEQYF.